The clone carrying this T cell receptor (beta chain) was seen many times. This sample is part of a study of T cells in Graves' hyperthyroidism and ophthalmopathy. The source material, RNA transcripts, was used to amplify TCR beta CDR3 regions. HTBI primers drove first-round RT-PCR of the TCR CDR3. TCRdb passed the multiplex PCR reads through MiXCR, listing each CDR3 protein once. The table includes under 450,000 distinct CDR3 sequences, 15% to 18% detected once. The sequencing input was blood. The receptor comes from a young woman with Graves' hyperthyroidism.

This CDR3 reads CASSERGGSAPLGYTF. The DNA for the CDR3 is TGTGCCAGCAGTGAACGGGGAGGGTCGGCACCTCTTGGCTACACCTTC. The chain carries TRBV2 and TRBJ1-2, with unresolved D. CDR3 length: 16 amino acids. Trimming removed 2 bases at V and 7 bases at J, with 20 bases between. Germline-derived CDR1 and CDR2 are SNHLY and FYNNEI.